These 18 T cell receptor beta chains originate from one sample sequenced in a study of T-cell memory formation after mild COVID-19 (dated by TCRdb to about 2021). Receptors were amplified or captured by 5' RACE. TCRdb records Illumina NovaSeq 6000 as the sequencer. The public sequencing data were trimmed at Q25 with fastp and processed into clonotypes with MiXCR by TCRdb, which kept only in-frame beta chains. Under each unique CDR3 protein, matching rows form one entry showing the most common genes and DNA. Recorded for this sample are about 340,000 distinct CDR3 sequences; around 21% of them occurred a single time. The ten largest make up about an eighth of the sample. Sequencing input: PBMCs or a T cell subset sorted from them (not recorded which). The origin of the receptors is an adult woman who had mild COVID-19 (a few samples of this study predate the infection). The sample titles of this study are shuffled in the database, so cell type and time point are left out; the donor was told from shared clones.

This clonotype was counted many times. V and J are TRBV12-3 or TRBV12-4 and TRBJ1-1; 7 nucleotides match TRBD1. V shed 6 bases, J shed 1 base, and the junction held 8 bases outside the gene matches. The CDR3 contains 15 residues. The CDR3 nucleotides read TGTGCCAGCAGCACCCGACAGGGACCGAACACTGAAGCTTTCTTT. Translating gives CASSTRQGPNTEAFF.

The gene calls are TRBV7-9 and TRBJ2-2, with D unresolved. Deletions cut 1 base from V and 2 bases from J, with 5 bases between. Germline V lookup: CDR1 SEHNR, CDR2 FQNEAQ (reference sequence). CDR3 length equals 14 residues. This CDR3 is CASSLVSNTGELFF. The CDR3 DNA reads TGTGCCAGCAGCTTAGTCAGCAACACCGGGGAGCTGTTTTTT.

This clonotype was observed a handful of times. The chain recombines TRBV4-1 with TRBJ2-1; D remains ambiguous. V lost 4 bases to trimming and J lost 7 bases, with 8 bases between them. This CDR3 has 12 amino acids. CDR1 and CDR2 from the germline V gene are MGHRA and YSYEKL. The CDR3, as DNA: TGCGCCAGCAGCCGAACGGTGAATGAGCAGTTCTTC. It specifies CASSRTVNEQFF.

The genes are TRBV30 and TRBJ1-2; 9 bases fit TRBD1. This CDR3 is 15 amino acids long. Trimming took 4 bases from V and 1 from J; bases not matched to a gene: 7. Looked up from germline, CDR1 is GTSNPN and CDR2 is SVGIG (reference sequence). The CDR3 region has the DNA TGTGCCTGGATGCTTGGGACAGGGTTTAACTATGGCTACACCTTC. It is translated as CAWMLGTGFNYGYTF.

CDR3 DNA sequence: TGCGCCAGCAGCTTGGGTTCGGGGGCAGGGGCGGATACGCAGTATTTT. Protein product: CASSLGSGAGADTQYF. This chain uses TRBV5-1 with TRBJ2-3; TRBD1 or TRBD2 may be the D gene (6 bases each). With 0 bases removed from V and 6 bases from J, the gap between germline ends came to 17 bases. This CDR3 region has 16 residues. Germline CDR1 is SGHRS and CDR2 is YFSETQ. The whole variable domain, filled in from reference TRBV5-1 and TRBJ2-3, reads KAGVTQTPRYLIKTRGQQVTLSCSPISGHRSVSWYQQTPGQGLQFLFEYFSETQRNKGNFPGRFSGRQFSNSRSEMNVSTLELGDSALYLCASSLGSGAGADTQYFGPGTRLTVL.

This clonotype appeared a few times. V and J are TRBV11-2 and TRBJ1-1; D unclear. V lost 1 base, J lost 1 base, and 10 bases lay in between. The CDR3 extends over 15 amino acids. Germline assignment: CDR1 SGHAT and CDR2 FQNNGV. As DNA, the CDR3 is TGTGCCAGCAGCTTAGTGTCGAGGGCGAACACTGAAGCTTTCTTT. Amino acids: CASSLVSRANTEAFF.

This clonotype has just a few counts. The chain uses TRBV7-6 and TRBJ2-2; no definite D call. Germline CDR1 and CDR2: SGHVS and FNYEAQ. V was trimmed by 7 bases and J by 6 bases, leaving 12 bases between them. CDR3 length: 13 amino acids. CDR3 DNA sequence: TGTGCCAGCACCTCGGCGAAGGCCGGGGAGCTGTTTTTT. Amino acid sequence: CASTSAKAGELFF.

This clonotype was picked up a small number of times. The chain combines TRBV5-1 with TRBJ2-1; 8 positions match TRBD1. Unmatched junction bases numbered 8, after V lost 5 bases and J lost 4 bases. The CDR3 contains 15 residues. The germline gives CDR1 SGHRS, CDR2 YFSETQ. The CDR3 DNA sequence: TGCGCCAGCAGACAAGGGACAGGCACTTACAATGAGCAGTTCTTC. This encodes CASRQGTGTYNEQFF.

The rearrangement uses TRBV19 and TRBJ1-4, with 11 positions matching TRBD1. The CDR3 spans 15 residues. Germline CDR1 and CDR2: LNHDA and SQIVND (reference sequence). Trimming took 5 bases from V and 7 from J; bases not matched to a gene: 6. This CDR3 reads CASSARGTGGEKLFF. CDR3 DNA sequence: TGTGCCAGTAGTGCTCGGGGGACAGGGGGTGAAAAACTGTTTTTT.

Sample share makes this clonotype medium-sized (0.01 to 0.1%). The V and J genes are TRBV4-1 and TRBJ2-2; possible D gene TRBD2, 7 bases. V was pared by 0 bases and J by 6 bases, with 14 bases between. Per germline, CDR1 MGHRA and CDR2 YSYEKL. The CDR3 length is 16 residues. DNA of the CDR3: TGCGCCAGCAGCCAAGAACGGGGGGCGCTCCCCGGGGAGCTGTTTTTT. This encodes CASSQERGALPGELFF.

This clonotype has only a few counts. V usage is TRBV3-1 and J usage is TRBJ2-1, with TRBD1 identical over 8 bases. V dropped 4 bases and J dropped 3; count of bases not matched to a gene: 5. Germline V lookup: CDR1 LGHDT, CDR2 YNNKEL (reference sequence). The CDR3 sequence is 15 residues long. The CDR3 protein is CASSLRTGFYNEQFF. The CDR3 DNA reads TGTGCCAGCAGCCTACGGACAGGGTTCTACAATGAGCAGTTCTTC.

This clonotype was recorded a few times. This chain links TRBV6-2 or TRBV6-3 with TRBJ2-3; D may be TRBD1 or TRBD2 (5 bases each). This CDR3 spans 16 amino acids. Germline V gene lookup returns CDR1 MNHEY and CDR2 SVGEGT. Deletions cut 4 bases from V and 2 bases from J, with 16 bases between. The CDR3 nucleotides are TGTGCCAGCAGTTCGGGTATGGGGGTAATCACAGATACGCAGTATTTT. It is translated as CASSSGMGVITDTQYF.

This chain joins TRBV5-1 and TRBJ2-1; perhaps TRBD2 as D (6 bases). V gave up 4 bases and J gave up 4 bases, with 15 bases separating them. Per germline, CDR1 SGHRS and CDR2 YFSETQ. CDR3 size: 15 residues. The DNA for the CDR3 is TGCGCCAGCAGCGCCGCCGGGACTCTATACAATGAGCAGTTCTTC. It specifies CASSAAGTLYNEQFF.

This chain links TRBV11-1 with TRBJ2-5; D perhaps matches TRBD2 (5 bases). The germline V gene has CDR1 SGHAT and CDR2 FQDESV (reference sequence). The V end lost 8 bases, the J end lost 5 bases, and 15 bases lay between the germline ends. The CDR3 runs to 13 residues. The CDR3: CASEVVPGETQYF. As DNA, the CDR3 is TGTGCCAGCGAAGTCGTCCCGGGGGAGACCCAGTACTTC.

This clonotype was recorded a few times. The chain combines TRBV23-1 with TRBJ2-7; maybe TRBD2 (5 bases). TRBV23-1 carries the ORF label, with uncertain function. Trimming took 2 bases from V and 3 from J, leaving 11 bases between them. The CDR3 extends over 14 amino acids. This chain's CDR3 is CASSQLVEDYEQYF. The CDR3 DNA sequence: TGCGCCAGCAGTCAACTTGTGGAGGACTACGAGCAGTACTTC.

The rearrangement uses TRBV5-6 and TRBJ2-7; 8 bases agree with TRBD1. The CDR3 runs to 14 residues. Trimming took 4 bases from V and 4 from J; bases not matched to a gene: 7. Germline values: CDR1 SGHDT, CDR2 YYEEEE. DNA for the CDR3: TGTGCCAGCAGCCAGACAGGGGCTGTATACGAGCAGTACTTC. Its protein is CASSQTGAVYEQYF.

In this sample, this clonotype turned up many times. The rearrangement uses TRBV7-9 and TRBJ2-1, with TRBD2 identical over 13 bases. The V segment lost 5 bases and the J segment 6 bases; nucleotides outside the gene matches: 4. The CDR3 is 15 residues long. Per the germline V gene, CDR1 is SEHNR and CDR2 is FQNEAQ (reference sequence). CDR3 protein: CASSLTSGGPNEQFF. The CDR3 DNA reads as TGTGCCAGCAGCCTGACTAGCGGGGGGCCCAATGAGCAGTTCTTC.

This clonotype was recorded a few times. The CDR3 DNA is TGCGCCAGCAGCACTGAACAGGGGCGGTACGAGCAGTACTTC. Its translation is CASSTEQGRYEQYF. The chain uses TRBV5-1 and TRBJ2-7; 7 bases fit TRBD1. J gave up 4 bases and V 4 bases, and 8 bases lay outside the gene matches. Germline CDR1 SGHRS, CDR2 YFSETQ. This CDR3 is 14 amino acids long. The full variable domain, its missing parts supplied by reference TRBV5-1 and TRBJ2-7, is KAGVTQTPRYLIKTRGQQVTLSCSPISGHRSVSWYQQTPGQGLQFLFEYFSETQRNKGNFPGRFSGRQFSNSRSEMNVSTLELGDSALYLCASSTEQGRYEQYFGPGTRLTVT.